The entry below describes one T cell receptor beta chain. No antigen is known for it. V gave up 4 bases and J gave up 0 bases, with 8 bases separating them. The CDR3 is made up of 14 amino acids. Germline V gene lookup returns CDR1 MDHEN and CDR2 SYDVKM. TCRdb's table, derived via immunoSEQ multiplex PCR, lists solely in-frame clones and lacks some. The sample lists some 130,000 clones, about nine tenths occurring once. This sample was taken from a study of T cell responses to AZD1222 COVID-19 vaccine. Study results and limitations: Clonal diversity was possibly underestimated; the donors were predominantly white British and more often female. Vaccine-related CD4 TCRs covered spike, predominating at 160-218 and 743-854. Epitopes outside B.1.351 and B.1.1.7 mutated regions reportedly drew nearly half of spike TCRs. AZD1222 recipients seropositive at baseline numbered only 5 to 7.

The chain couples TRBV28 to TRBJ2-3; TRBD1 is a possible D gene (5 bases). The TCR sequence derives from an adult in good health. The sequences come from peripheral blood, collected on day 0 of AZD1222 vaccination. The CDR3 spells CASSSTASTDTQYF. CDR3 DNA sequence: TGTGCCAGCAGTTCGACAGCTAGCACAGATACGCAGTATTTT. The full variable domain, with the rest looked up from reference TRBV28 and TRBJ2-3, is DVKVTQSSRYLVKRTGEKVFLECVQDMDHENMFWYRQDPGLGLRLIYFSYDVKMKEKGDIPEGYSVSREKKERFSLILESASTNQTSMYLCASSSTASTDTQYFGPGTRLTVL.